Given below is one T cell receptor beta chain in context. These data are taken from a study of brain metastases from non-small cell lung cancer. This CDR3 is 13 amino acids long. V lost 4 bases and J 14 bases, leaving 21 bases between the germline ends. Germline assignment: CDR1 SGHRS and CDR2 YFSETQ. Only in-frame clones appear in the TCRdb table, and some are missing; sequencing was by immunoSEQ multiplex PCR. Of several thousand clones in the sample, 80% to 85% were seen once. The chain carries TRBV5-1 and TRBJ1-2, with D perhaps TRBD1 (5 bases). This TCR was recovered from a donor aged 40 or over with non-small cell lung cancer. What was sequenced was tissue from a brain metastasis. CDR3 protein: CASSIGTAFGSTF. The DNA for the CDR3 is TGCGCCAGCAGCATCGGGACTGCTTTTGGATCTACCTTC.